The sequence of this T cell receptor beta chain was determined in a study of T cells in severe cutaneous drug reactions. Study in general: Enrolled patients had probable or definite SJS/TEN or DRESS per RegiSCAR. Blister fluids or cells and PBMC were collected from patients in acute or recovery stage. Culprit drug assignment used the Naranjo algorithm and the ALDEN algorithm.

Bulk and single-cell libraries used iRepertoire multiplex PCR with TCR subtype-specific primers. For each CDR3 protein, TCRdb gives one entry from its re-call of the multiplex PCR reads, without DNA. This table lists more than 20,000 distinct CDR3 sequences. The patients sequenced had a carbamazepine-induced Stevens-Johnson syndrome or toxic epidermal necrolysis reaction. The CDR3 runs to 15 residues. Germline CDR1 is MGHRA and CDR2 is YSYEKL. Whole-study results and caveats: In carbamazepine-induced Stevens-Johnson syndrome or toxic epidermal necrolysis, TRBV12-4 averaged roughly 34% in blister cells and roughly 5.4% in PBMC.

Of note for this clonotype: Antigen unknown.

The chain combines TRBV4-1 with TRBJ2-7; there is no DNA to check the TCRdb D call of TRBD2. The material sequenced was PBMCs. This receptor was identified in a human donor with toxic epidermal necrolysis, a severe cutaneous drug reaction. The CDR3 here is CASSQGGDPGYEQYF.